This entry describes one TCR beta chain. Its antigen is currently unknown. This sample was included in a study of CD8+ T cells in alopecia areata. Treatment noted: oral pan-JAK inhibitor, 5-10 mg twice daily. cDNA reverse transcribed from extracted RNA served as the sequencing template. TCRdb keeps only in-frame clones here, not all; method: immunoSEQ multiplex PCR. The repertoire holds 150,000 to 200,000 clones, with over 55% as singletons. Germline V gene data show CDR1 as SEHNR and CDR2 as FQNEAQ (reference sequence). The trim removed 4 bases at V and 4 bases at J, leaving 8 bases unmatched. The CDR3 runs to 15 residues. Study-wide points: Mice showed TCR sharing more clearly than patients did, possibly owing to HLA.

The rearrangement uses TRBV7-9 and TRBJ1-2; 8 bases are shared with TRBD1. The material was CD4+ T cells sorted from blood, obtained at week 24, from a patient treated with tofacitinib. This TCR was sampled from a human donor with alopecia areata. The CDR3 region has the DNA TGTGCCAGCAGCTACGACGCCGGGACAGGCTATGGCTACACCTTC. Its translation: CASSYDAGTGYGYTF.